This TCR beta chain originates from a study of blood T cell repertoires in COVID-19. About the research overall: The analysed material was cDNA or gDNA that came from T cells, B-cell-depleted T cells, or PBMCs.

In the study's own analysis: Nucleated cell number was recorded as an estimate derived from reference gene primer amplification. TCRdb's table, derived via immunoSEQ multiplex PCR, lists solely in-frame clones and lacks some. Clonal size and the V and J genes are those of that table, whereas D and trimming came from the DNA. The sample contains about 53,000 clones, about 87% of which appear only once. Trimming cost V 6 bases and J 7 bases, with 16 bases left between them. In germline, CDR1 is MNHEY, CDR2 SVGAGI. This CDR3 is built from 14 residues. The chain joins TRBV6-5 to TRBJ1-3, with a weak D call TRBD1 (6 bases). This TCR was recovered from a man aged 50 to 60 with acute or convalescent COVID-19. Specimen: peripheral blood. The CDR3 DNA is TGTGCCAGCAGCCCCGGACAGTTCGGGAACACCATATATTTT. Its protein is CASSPGQFGNTIYF.